Reported below is one TCR beta chain. Use of 60 Vbeta and 13 Jbeta primers characterized the PCR. Some clones are missing from TCRdb's copy, which holds only in-frame ones; the method was immunoSEQ multiplex PCR. The sample holds 60,000 to 90,000 clones, 70% seen once. This specimen comes from a study of cytomegalovirus exposure and HLA in healthy donors. The sequencing input was PBMCs. The receptor was derived from a woman aged 50 to 60 in good health and CMV-seropositive.

The CDR3 region has the DNA TGTGCCACCAGCAGAGATTGGGCTAGCGGAAAACAAGAGACCCAGTACTTC. Residues: CATSRDWASGKQETQYF. This rearrangement joins TRBV15 to TRBJ2-5; TRBD2 agrees at 7 bases. The length of the CDR3 is 17 residues. V lost 0 bases and J lost 2; bases outside the gene matches: 9. Germline V gives CDR1 LNHNV, CDR2 YYDKDF (reference sequence).